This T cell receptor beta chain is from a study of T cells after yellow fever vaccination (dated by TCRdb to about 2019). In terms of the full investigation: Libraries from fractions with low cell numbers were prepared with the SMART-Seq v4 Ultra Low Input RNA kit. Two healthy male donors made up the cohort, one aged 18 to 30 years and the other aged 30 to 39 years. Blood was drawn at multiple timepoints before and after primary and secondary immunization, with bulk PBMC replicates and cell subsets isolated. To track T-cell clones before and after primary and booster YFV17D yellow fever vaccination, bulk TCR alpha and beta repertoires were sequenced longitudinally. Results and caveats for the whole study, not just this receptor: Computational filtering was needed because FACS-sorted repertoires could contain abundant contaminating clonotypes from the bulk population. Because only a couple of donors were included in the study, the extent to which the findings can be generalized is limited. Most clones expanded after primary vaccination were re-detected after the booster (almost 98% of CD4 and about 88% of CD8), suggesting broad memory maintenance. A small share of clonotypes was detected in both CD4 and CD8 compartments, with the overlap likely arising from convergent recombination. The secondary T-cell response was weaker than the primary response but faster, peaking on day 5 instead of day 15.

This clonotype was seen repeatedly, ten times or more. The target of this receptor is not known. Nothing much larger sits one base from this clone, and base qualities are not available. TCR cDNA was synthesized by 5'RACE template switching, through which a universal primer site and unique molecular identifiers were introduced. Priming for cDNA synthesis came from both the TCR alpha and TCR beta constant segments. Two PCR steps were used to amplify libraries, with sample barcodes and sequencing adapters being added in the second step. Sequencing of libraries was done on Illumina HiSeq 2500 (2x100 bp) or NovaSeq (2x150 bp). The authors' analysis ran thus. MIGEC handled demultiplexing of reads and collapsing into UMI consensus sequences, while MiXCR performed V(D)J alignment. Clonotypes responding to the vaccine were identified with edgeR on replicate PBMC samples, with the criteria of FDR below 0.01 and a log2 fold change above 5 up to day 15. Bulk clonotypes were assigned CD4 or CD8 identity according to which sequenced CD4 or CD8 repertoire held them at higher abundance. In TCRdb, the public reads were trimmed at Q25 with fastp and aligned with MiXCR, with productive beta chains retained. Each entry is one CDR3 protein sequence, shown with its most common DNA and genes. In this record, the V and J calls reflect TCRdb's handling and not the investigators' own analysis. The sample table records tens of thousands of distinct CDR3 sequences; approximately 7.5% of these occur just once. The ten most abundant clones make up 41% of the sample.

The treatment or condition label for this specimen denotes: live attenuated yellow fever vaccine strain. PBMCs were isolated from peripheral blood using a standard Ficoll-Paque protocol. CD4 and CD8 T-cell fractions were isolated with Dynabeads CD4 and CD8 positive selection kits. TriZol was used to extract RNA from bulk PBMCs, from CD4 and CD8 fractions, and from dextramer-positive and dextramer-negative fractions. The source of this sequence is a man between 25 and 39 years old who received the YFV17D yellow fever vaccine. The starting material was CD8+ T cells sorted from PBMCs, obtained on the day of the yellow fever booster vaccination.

The CDR3 amino acid sequence is: CASSLPLIDTQYF. In nucleotide form, the sequence is TGTGCCAGCAGCTTGCCGCTTATAGATACGCAGTATTTT. The V gene is TRBV7-9 and the J gene is TRBJ2-3, with no confidently assigned D gene. Inclusive of the bounding cysteine and phenylalanine, the CDR3 is 13 residues long. CDR3 DNA only is kept here, 39 bases in frame from base 1. For CDR1 and CDR2, the germline V gene (reference sequence) lists SEHNR and FQNEAQ. V loses 3 bases of germline sequence and J loses 5 bases, and the interval between the two ends is 9 bases.